Listed below are T cell receptor beta chains from one sample, sequenced in a study of T cell responses to AZD1222 COVID-19 vaccine. Produced via immunoSEQ multiplex PCR; TCRdb's table is partial and in-frame only. Of some 150,000 clones in the sample, just over 90% were seen once. Sequencing used peripheral blood, obtained on day 0 of AZD1222 vaccination. The origin of the receptors is an adult in good health. CDR3s include the opening cysteine and the closing phenylalanine or tryptophan.

j_gene	v_gene	CDR3aa
TRBJ2-4	TRBV19	CASSIAGGQIAKNIQYF
TRBJ1-1	TRBV15	CATSRRGQGAEAFF
TRBJ2-3	TRBV5-4	CASSASSQSTDTQYF
TRBJ2-2	TRBV5-4	CASSFLSNGELFF
TRBJ1-1	TRBV6-1	CASSEPGQPNTEAFF
TRBJ2-1	TRBV5-1	CASSPVGTSVYEQFF
TRBJ2-7	TRBV12-3/TRBV12-4	CASSTLVNEQYF
TRBJ1-6	TRBV5-4	CASSSDRTSSYNSPLHF
TRBJ1-2	TRBV5-1	CASSMDRNYGYTF
TRBJ2-5	TRBV4-2	CASSQDLPDRGPETQYF
TRBJ2-1	TRBV6-5	CASSYSAERVF
TRBJ1-6	TRBV5-1	CASSLEERSPLHF
TRBJ2-2	TRBV19	CASRELQRGGLGGGELFF
TRBJ2-1	TRBV3-1/TRBV3-2	CASSSGGTYNEQFF
TRBJ1-1	TRBV12-3/TRBV12-4	CASKDSRDTEAFF
TRBJ1-2	TRBV11-2	CASSPQTSNYGYTF